Listed below are T cell receptor beta chains from one sample, sequenced in a study of blood T cells in healthy people across ages. TCRdb itself ran the 5' RACE reads through MiXCR, one entry per CDR3 protein. Among fewer than 2,000,000 distinct CDR3 sequences listed, 30% to 40% were seen once. Source material: blood. The receptors were gathered from a woman in her 30s in good health. The CDR3 runs from the conserved cysteine through the conserved F or W. The D gene is left open where the match is weak. Rows give clone size only sometimes, using once, few, many, or a class for an expanded clone.

d_call j_call v_call clone_size cdr3_aa cdr3_nt
NA TRBJ2-7 TRBV6-6 few CASSSWLASYAPYEQYF TGTGCCAGCAGTTCGTGGCTAGCCTCATATGCCCCCTACGAGCAGTACTTC
TRBD1 TRBJ2-4 TRBV28 few CASTATGGLLRQQYF TGTGCCAGCACCGCGACAGGGGGGCTCCTTAGGCAGCAGTACTTC
NA TRBJ2-3 TRBV7-9 NA CTSSLIMLTDTQYF TGTACCAGCAGCTTAATCATGCTCACAGATACGCAGTATTTT
TRBD2 TRBJ2-7 TRBV5-1 NA CASSPVASGDYEQYF TGCGCCAGCAGCCCGGTAGCTAGCGGAGACTACGAGCAGTACTTC
TRBD2 TRBJ2-3 TRBV10-3 NA CAISGRREPTDTQYF TGTGCCATCAGTGGTCGGCGGGAGCCCACAGATACGCAGTATTTT
TRBD1 TRBJ2-4 TRBV19 NA CASSKMAGGENIQYF TGTGCCAGTAGTAAGATGGCAGGGGGTGAAAACATTCAGTACTTC
NA TRBJ1-4 TRBV4-1 NA CASSQIGGNEKLFF TGCGCCAGCAGCCAAATCGGGGGGAACGAAAAACTGTTTTTT
TRBD1 TRBJ1-2 TRBV5-1 few CASSLEVTGHGYTF TGCGCCAGCAGCTTGGAAGTGACAGGGCATGGCTACACCTTC
NA TRBJ2-5 TRBV9 once CASSPKLAGTKTQYF TGTGCCAGCAGCCCCAAATTGGCGGGAACGAAGACCCAGTACTTC
NA TRBJ1-1 TRBV20-1 NA CSARGVLNTEAFF TGCAGTGCTAGGGGCGTCCTGAACACTGAAGCTTTCTTT